This TCR beta chain emerged from a study of CD8 T cells in Susac syndrome (dated by TCRdb to the late 2010s). Background on the whole study: Whether CD8+ T cell activation and differentiation in Susac syndrome was antigen driven was tested using repertoire sequencing. CD8+ T cell repertoire clonality was compared between about a dozen healthy donors, approximately 14 Susac syndrome patients and around 15 multiple sclerosis patients.

High-throughput TCR beta sequencing profiled peripheral blood CD8+ and CD4+ T cells from healthy donors, Susac syndrome patients and multiple sclerosis patients. The healthy donors served as controls matched for age and sex. CD8+ TEMRA cells were enriched by FACS, while bulk CD8+ and CD4+ T cells were purified by magnetic negative isolation. Blood was drawn into EDTA tubes, processed within 24 hours, and PBMCs were isolated by density gradient centrifugation. PBMCs intended for TCR sequencing were cryopreserved in liquid nitrogen and were subsequently thawed in a 37 degrees C water bath. A purity of at least 90% was achieved for sorted or isolated CD4+, CD8+ and CD8+ TEMRA cells. RNA was extracted using the RNeasy kit, and roughly 0.5 to 1 microgram was reverse transcribed with random hexamers. The immunoSEQ multiplex PCR assay, which covers 54 Vbeta and 13 Jbeta segments, was used to amplify TCR beta CDR3 regions. PCR amplification bias was corrected by using a synthetic template baseline for primer optimization and computational correction. As for the authors' bioinformatics: Reads were annotated to V, D and J genes per IMGT and analyzed with immunoSEQ Analyzer, keeping only productive sequences. To calculate clonality, Shannon entropy was normalized by log2 of the number of productive unique sequences and then subtracted from one. For each patient and control, public and private clones were evaluated among the 100 most prevalent clones. Clones were defined as Susac-specific if absent from the healthy and MS cohorts, from 1052 published viral clones and from other ImmuneACCESS disease sequences. Using fastp trimming at Q25 and MiXCR clonotype assembly, TCRdb reanalyzed the public sequencing data and kept in-frame beta chains. CDR3 protein sequences are deduplicated, and each keeps its most common genes and DNA. These V and J calls originate from TCRdb's pipeline instead of the authors' own analysis. The sample data list some 120,000 distinct CDR3 sequences, and 85% to 95% of these were observed just once. Together, the top ten hold approximately 0.11% of the sample.

General conclusions and limits of the study: The TCR sequencing and HLA analysis was acknowledged to have included a relatively small number of individuals.

In regard to this clonotype: No antigen is known for it. No base quality values were provided; no much bigger clone lies one nucleotide off.

The CDR3 covers 14 residues, taking in both the cysteine and the phenylalanine. Only CDR3 DNA remains: 42 bases, in frame from the first base. As encoded in the germline V gene, CDR1 is SGHDT while CDR2 is YYEEEE. V lost 3 bases and J lost 2 bases, and the count of bases not matched to a germline gene is 4. This receptor was obtained from a human donor in good health. Source material: CD8+ T cells from PBMCs. The rearrangement joined TRBV5-6 to TRBJ2-7, and 8 bases in between align with TRBD2. The nucleotide sequence is TGTGCCAGCAGCTCGGGGGGGCTTACCTACGAGCAGTACTTC. Its product reads: CASSSGGLTYEQYF.